The rows below give T cell receptor beta chains drawn from one sample of a study of blood T cell repertoires in COVID-19. The data were produced by immunoSEQ multiplex PCR, yet TCRdb's version contains in-frame clones alone and is incomplete. This sample yields about 410,000 clones, of which about 88% are seen a single time; less than 2% belongs to the top ten. The sequencing sample was made of peripheral blood. The source is a woman between 35 and 50 years old with COVID-19, enrolled during active disease. Both conserved end residues are part of each CDR3. The order of the fields is J gene, V gene, CDR3 protein.

j_call: TRBJ2-7
v_call: TRBV5-4
cdr3_aa: CASSGAGTSQYEQYF

j_call: TRBJ2-5
v_call: TRBV18
cdr3_aa: CASSVAGTPETQYF

j_call: TRBJ1-1
v_call: TRBV5-4
cdr3_aa: CASRGTESNTEAFF

j_call: TRBJ2-5
v_call: TRBV6-2/TRBV6-3
cdr3_aa: CASSYGGVGQETQYF

j_call: TRBJ2-7
v_call: TRBV27
cdr3_aa: CASSLLGSPTITPYEQYF

j_call: TRBJ2-1
v_call: TRBV5-1
cdr3_aa: CASSRAASGSHRGPKEQFF

j_call: TRBJ2-1
v_call: TRBV6-5
cdr3_aa: CASRLLALNEQFF

j_call: TRBJ1-2
v_call: TRBV28
cdr3_aa: CASSVGGENYGYTF

j_call: TRBJ1-6
v_call: TRBV5-8
cdr3_aa: CASSQRGRIFSPLHF

j_call: TRBJ1-2
v_call: TRBV11-3
cdr3_aa: CASTPGQGFGYTF

j_call: TRBJ2-6
v_call: TRBV27
cdr3_aa: CASSLSPGSGANVLTF

j_call: TRBJ1-1
v_call: TRBV7-9
cdr3_aa: CASSPISRAGGTEAFF

j_call: TRBJ1-2
v_call: TRBV4-1
cdr3_aa: CASSQADRDNYGYTF

j_call: TRBJ1-2
v_call: TRBV5-6
cdr3_aa: CASSQGADAVVGGYTF

j_call: TRBJ2-5
v_call: TRBV6-5
cdr3_aa: CASSSWDKETQYF

j_call: TRBJ1-2
v_call: TRBV25-1
cdr3_aa: CASRGDRGVGYTF

j_call: TRBJ1-5
v_call: TRBV12-3/TRBV12-4
cdr3_aa: CASSWGQSQPQHF

j_call: TRBJ2-5
v_call: TRBV4-1
cdr3_aa: CASSLGGTRKETQYF

j_call: TRBJ1-2
v_call: TRBV28
cdr3_aa: CASNPAPGSGYTF

j_call: TRBJ1-1
v_call: TRBV27
cdr3_aa: CASRPTGQLNAEAFF

j_call: TRBJ2-7
v_call: TRBV5-5
cdr3_aa: CASSLDGTLEWEQYF

j_call: TRBJ1-1
v_call: TRBV11-1
cdr3_aa: CASSLGMRAFF

j_call: TRBJ1-4
v_call: TRBV5-1
cdr3_aa: CASSGGTLGRGEKLFF

j_call: TRBJ1-2
v_call: TRBV28
cdr3_aa: CASSLLVQGPITYGYTF

j_call: TRBJ1-1
v_call: TRBV5-6
cdr3_aa: CASSVGSTEAFF

j_call: TRBJ2-1
v_call: TRBV5-1
cdr3_aa: CASSFFSSGDNEQFF

j_call: TRBJ1-6
v_call: TRBV5-4
cdr3_aa: CASSSGTTRIGPLHF

j_call: TRBJ1-1
v_call: TRBV6-6
cdr3_aa: CASSRTRTGAGDTEAFF

j_call: TRBJ2-1
v_call: TRBV5-1
cdr3_aa: CASSLVTGYNEQFF

j_call: TRBJ2-3
v_call: TRBV9
cdr3_aa: CASSTVGADTQYF

j_call: TRBJ1-1
v_call: TRBV5-1
cdr3_aa: CASSLADRGSATEAFF

j_call: TRBJ1-6
v_call: TRBV15
cdr3_aa: CATSTGTVYNSPLHF

j_call: TRBJ1-3
v_call: TRBV12-5
cdr3_aa: CASGLGWGQDDLYF

j_call: TRBJ1-1
v_call: TRBV19
cdr3_aa: CASSARPQDMNTEAFF

j_call: TRBJ2-7
v_call: TRBV18
cdr3_aa: CASSPQRLAGGLHEQYF

j_call: TRBJ2-7
v_call: TRBV30
cdr3_aa: CAWSRGLAGGAYEQYF

j_call: TRBJ1-1
v_call: TRBV24-1
cdr3_aa: CATSDSGLEAFF

j_call: TRBJ2-7
v_call: TRBV19
cdr3_aa: CASSPRGQSYEQYF

j_call: TRBJ2-7
v_call: TRBV28
cdr3_aa: CASSLDQGLSYEQYF

j_call: TRBJ2-5
v_call: TRBV4-1
cdr3_aa: CASSQDRDTQETQYF

j_call: TRBJ1-1
v_call: TRBV7-8
cdr3_aa: CASSLLGGGSNTEAFF

j_call: TRBJ2-3
v_call: TRBV29-1
cdr3_aa: CSVDSGGADTQYF

j_call: TRBJ2-7
v_call: TRBV7-9
cdr3_aa: CATGGFTYEQYF

j_call: TRBJ1-6
v_call: TRBV5-6
cdr3_aa: CASSTRQSDSPLHF

j_call: TRBJ2-3
v_call: TRBV28
cdr3_aa: CASLAGGPSTDTQYF

j_call: TRBJ2-7
v_call: TRBV19
cdr3_aa: CASSIESGVRYEQYF

j_call: TRBJ2-1
v_call: TRBV7-6
cdr3_aa: CASSFVAVTYNEQFF

j_call: TRBJ2-1
v_call: TRBV4-1
cdr3_aa: CASSQEPRLSSYNEQFF

j_call: TRBJ2-3
v_call: TRBV21-1
cdr3_aa: CASSGQLAYSTDTQYF

j_call: TRBJ1-5
v_call: TRBV3-1/TRBV3-2
cdr3_aa: CASSQDNLVGANQPQHF

j_call: TRBJ2-2
v_call: TRBV2
cdr3_aa: CASRATFSGELFF

j_call: TRBJ1-3
v_call: TRBV10-2
cdr3_aa: CASSVGANGNTIYF

j_call: TRBJ1-5
v_call: TRBV10-3
cdr3_aa: CAISEGDREHQPQHF

j_call: TRBJ1-1
v_call: TRBV28
cdr3_aa: CASSFGDRDEAFF

j_call: TRBJ2-3
v_call: TRBV24-1
cdr3_aa: CATSAPDRADTQYF

j_call: TRBJ1-1
v_call: TRBV4-3
cdr3_aa: CASSQDSVGRKAFF

j_call: TRBJ1-6
v_call: TRBV4-2
cdr3_aa: CASSLTGTGQSLHF